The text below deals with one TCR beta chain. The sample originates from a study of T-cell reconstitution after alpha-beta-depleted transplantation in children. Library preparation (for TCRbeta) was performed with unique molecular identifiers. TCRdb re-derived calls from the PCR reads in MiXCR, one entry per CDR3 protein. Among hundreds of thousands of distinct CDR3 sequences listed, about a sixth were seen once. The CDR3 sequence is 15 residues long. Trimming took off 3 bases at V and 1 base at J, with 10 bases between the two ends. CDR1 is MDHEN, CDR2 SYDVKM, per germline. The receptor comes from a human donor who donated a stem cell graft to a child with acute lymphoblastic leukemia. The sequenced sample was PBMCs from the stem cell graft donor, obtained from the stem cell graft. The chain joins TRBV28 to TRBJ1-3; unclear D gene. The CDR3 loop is CASSLVGVSGNTIYF. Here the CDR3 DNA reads TGTGCCAGCAGTTTGGTTGGTGTTTCTGGAAACACCATATATTTT.